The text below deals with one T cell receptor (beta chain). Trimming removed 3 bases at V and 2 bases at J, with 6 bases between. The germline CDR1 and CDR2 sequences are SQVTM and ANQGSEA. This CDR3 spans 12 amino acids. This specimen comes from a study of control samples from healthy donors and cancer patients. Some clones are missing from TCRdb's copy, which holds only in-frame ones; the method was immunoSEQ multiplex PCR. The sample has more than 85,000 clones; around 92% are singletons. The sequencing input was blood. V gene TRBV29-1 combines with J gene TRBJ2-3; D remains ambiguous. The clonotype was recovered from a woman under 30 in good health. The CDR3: CSVDGPTDTQYF. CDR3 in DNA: TGCAGCGTTGACGGCCCCACAGATACGCAGTATTTT.